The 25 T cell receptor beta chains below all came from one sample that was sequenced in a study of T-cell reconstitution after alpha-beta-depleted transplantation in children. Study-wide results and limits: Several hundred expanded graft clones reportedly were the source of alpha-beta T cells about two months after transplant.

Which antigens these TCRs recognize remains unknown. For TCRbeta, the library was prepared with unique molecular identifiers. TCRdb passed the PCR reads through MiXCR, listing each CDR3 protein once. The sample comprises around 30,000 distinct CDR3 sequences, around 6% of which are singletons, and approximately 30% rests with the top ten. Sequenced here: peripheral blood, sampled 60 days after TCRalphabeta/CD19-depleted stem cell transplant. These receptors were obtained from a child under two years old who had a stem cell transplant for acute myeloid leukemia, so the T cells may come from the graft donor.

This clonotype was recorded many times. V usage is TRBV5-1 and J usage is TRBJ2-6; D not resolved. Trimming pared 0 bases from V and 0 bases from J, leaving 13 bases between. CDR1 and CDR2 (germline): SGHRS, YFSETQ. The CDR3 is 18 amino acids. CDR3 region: CASSLDFLKGSGANVLTF. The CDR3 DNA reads TGCGCCAGCAGCTTGGATTTCTTAAAGGGCTCTGGGGCCAACGTCCTGACTTTC.

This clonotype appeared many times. CDR3 residues: CASGRNRDREPYEQYF. As DNA, the CDR3 is TGTGCTAGTGGCCGAAACCGGGACAGGGAACCGTACGAGCAGTACTTC. This sequence joins TRBV12-5 and TRBJ2-7, with TRBD1 identical over 9 bases. The CDR3 contains 16 residues. Trimming at V came to 6 bases and at J to 4 bases, leaving 13 bases not matched to a gene. The V gene's germline CDR1 is LGHNT and CDR2 FRNRAP.

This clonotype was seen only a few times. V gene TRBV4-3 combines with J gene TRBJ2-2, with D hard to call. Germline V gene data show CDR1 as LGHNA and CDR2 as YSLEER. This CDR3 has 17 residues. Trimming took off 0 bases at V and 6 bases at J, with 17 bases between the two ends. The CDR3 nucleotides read TGCGCCAGCAGCCAAGAGATCCCAGACTCGTCCGCCGGGGAGCTGTTTTTT. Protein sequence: CASSQEIPDSSAGELFF.

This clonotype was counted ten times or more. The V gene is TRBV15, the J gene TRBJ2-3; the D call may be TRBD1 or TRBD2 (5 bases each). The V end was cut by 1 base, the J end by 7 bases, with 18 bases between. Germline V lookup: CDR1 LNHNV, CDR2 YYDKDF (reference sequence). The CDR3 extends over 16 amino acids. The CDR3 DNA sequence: TGTGCCACCAGCAGAGGGGGGAGCGCAGACAGAAATACGCAGTATTTT. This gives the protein CATSRGGSADRNTQYF.

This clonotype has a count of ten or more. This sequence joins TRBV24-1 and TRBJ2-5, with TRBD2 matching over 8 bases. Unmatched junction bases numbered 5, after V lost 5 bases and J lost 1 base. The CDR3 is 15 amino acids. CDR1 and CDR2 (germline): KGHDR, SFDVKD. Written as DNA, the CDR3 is TGTGCCACCAGTGCGCCAGCGGGAGTCCAAGAGACCCAGTACTTC. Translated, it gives CATSAPAGVQETQYF.

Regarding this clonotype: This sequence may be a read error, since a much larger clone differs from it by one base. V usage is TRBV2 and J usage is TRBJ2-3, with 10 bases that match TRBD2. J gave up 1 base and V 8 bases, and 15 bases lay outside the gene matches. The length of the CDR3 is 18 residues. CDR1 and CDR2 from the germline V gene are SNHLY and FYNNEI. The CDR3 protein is CASCFLLFGTSGTDTQYF. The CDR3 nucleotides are TGTGCCAGCTGTTTCCTTCTGTTCGGGACTAGCGGCACAGATACGCAGTATTTT.

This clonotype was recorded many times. In DNA form, the CDR3 reads TGTGCCAGCAGCTTGGACCTGAGGAGCTCCTACGAGCAGTACTTC. Translation: CASSLDLRSSYEQYF. The J gene is TRBJ2-7, the V gene TRBV11-2; D unclear. The CDR3 consists of 15 residues. CDR1 is SGHAT and CDR2 is FQNNGV in the germline V gene. Trimming cost V 3 bases and J 0 bases, with 12 bases left between them.

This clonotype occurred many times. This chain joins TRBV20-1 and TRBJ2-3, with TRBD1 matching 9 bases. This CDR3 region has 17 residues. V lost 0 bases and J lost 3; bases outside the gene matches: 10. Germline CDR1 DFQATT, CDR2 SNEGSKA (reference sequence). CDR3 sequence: CSARDSRDRDGTDTQYF. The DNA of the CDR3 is TGCAGTGCTAGAGATTCAAGGGACAGGGATGGTACAGATACGCAGTATTTT.

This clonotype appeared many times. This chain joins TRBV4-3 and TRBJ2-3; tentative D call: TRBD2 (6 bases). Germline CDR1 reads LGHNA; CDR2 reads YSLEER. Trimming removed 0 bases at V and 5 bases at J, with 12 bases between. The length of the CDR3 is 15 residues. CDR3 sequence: CASSQEWRAGDTQYF. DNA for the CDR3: TGCGCCAGCAGCCAAGAATGGAGGGCTGGAGATACGCAGTATTTT.

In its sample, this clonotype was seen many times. The CDR3 region is CASSMTGFHEQYF. The CDR3 DNA follows: TGCGCCAGCAGTATGACAGGGTTCCACGAGCAGTACTTC. The V call is TRBV5-1, the J call TRBJ2-7, with TRBD1 matching 7 bases. The CDR3 runs 13 residues. Germline assignment: CDR1 SGHRS and CDR2 YFSETQ. V shed 5 bases and J 5 bases; nucleotides not matched to a gene: 7.

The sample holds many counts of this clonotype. This CDR3 is CASSFRGGYEQYF. The DNA for the CDR3 is TGTGCCAGCAGTTTCAGGGGTGGGTACGAGCAGTACTTC. The chain is built from TRBV12-3 or TRBV12-4 and TRBJ2-7, with D possibly TRBD1 on 6 matching bases. The length of the CDR3 is 13 residues. V was cut by 3 bases and J by 4 bases, with 10 bases left in between.

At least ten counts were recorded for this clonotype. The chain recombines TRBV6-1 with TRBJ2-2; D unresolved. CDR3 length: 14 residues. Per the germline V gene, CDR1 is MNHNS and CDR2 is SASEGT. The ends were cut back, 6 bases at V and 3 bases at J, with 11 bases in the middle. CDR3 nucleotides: TGTGCCAGCAGGAAGCAGAGATACACCGGGGAGCTGTTTTTT. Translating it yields CASRKQRYTGELFF.

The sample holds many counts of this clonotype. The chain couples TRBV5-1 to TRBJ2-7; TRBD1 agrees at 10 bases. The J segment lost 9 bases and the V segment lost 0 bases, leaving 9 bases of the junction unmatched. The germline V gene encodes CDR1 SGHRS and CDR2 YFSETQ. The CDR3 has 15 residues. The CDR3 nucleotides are TGCGCCAGCAGCTTGGAGGGGACAGGGGTCCTATGGCAGTACTTC. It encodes CASSLEGTGVLWQYF.

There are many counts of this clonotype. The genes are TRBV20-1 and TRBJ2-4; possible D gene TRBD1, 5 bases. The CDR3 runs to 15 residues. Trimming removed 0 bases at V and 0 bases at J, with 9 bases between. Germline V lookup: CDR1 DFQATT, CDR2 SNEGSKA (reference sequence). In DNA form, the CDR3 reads TGCAGTGCTAGAGATCCCGGACAAGCCAAAAACATTCAGTACTTC. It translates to CSARDPGQAKNIQYF.

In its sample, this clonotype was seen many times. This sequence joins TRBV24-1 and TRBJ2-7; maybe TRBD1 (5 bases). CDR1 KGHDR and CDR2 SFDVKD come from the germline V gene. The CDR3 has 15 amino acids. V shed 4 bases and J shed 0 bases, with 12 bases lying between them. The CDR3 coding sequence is TGTGCCACCAGTGAGCCCCGGACACTCTCCTACGAGCAGTACTTC. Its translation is CATSEPRTLSYEQYF.

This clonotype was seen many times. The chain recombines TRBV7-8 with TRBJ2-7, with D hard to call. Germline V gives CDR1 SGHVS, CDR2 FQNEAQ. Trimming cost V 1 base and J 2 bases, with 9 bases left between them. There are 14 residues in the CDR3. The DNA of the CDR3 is TGTGCCAGCAGCTTAGGGGATACCCCCTACGAGCAGTACTTC. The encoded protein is CASSLGDTPYEQYF.

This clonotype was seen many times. CDR3 amino acids: CASRQVRDTEAFF. The DNA for the CDR3 is TGTGCCAGCAGACAGGTTCGAGACACTGAAGCTTTCTTT. The V and J genes are TRBV7-9 and TRBJ1-1, with D perhaps matching TRBD1 (5 bases). Between the trimmed V and J ends, which lost 6 bases and 3 bases, there was a span of 11 bases. CDR1 and CDR2 from the germline V gene are SEHNR and FQNEAQ (reference sequence). There are 13 residues in the CDR3. Full variable domain (remainder filled in from reference TRBV7-9 and TRBJ1-1): DTGVSQNPRHKITKRGQNVTFRCDPISEHNRLYWYRQTLGQGPEFLTYFQNEAQLEKSRLLSDRFSAERPKGSFSTLEIQRTEQGDSAMYLCASRQVRDTEAFFGQGTRLTVV.

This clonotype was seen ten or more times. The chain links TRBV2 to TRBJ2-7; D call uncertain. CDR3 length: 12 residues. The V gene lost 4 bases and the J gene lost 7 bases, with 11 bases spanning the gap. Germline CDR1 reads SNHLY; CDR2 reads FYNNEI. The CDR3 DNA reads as TGTGCCAGCAGTGGGACGGCTACGGAGCAGTACTTC. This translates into CASSGTATEQYF.

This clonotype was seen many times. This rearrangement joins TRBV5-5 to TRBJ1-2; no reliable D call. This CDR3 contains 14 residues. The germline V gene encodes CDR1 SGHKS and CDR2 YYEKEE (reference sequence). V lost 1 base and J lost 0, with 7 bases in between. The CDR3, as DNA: TGTGCCAGCAGCTTGTATAAGTCTAACTATGGCTACACCTTC. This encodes CASSLYKSNYGYTF. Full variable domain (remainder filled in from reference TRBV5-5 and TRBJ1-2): DAGVTQSPTHLIKTRGQQVTLRCSPISGHKSVSWYQQVLGQGPQFIFQYYEKEERGRGNFPDRFSARQFPNYSSELNVNALLLGDSALYLCASSLYKSNYGYTFGSGTRLTVV.

The CDR3: CASSYELVDGYTF. The CDR3 region has the DNA TGTGCCAGCAGTTACGAACTGGTGGATGGCTACACCTTC. The chain combines TRBV6-2 or TRBV6-3 with TRBJ1-2; D unresolved. In germline, CDR1 is MNHEY, CDR2 SVGEGT. Between the trimmed V and J ends, which lost 2 bases and 6 bases, there was a span of 10 bases. There are 13 residues in the CDR3.

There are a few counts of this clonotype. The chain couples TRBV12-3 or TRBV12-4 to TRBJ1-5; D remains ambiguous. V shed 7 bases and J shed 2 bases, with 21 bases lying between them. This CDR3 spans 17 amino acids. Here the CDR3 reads CASTKNPGPSGNQPQHF. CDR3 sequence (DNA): TGTGCCAGCACCAAGAACCCAGGTCCATCGGGCAATCAGCCCCAGCATTTT.

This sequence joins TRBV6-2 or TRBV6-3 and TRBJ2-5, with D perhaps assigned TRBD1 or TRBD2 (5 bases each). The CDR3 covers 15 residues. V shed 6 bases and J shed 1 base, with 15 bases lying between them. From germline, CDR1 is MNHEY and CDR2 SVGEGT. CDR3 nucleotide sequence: TGTGCCAGCAGGGACTGGGGCAGGACCCAAGAGACCCAGTACTTC. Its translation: CASRDWGRTQETQYF.

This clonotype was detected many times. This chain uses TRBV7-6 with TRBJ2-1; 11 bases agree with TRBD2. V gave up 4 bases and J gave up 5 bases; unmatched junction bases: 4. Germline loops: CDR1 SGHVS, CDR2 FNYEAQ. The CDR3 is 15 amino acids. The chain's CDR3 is CASSSGLADHNEQFF. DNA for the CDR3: TGTGCCAGCAGCTCGGGACTAGCGGACCACAATGAGCAGTTCTTC.

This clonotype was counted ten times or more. CDR3 region: CASSLGRGFYNEQFF. CDR3 nucleotide sequence: TGCGCCAGCAGCTTAGGGAGGGGGTTCTACAATGAGCAGTTCTTC. This chain links TRBV5-1 with TRBJ2-1; D might be TRBD2 (7 bases). The CDR3 loop spans 15 amino acids. Trimming took 2 bases from V and 3 from J, leaving 12 bases between them. Per germline, CDR1 SGHRS and CDR2 YFSETQ.

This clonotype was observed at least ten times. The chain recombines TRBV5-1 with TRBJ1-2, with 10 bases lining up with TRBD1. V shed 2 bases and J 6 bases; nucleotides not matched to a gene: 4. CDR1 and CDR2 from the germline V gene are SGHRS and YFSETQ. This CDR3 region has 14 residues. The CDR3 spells CASSFFDRGHGYTF. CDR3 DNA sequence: TGCGCCAGCAGCTTCTTCGACAGGGGGCATGGCTACACCTTC.